This record covers a single T cell receptor (beta chain). The data derive from a study of blood T cell repertoires in COVID-19. Germline V gene sequence: CDR1 SGHRS, CDR2 YFSETQ. The V and J ends lost 0 bases and 6 bases respectively, with 20 bases between them. This CDR3 is built from 17 residues. Here immunoSEQ multiplex PCR was the method, and the copy in TCRdb shows in-frame clones only, minus some. The sample yields about 340,000 clones, about 86% seen once. The chain joins TRBV5-1 to TRBJ2-3, with D uncertain. Sequencing was performed on PBMCs or T cells enriched from blood (not recorded which). This sequence was found in a woman aged 40 to 55 with acute COVID-19. The CDR3 bases are TGCGCCAGCAGCTTGGGACAAAGAGTCCCTCTGGCCGATACGCAGTATTTT. Translation: CASSLGQRVPLADTQYF.